This T cell receptor (beta chain) was profiled in a study of T cells expressing NK-cell markers. Study context: Sorted T-cell subsets CD3+CD56+NKG2C+, CD3+CD56+NKG2C- and CD3+CD56-NKG2C+ were TCR beta-sequenced.

TCRdb re-called the 5' RACE reads and catalogs CDR3 proteins one per entry, DNA excluded. The sample table includes almost 450,000 distinct CDR3 sequences. This CDR3 is built from 15 residues. Germline CDR1 is SGHVS and CDR2 is FNYEAQ. About this clonotype: Its antigen remains unknown.

Findings and limits, study-wide: Leadership of the CD3+CD56-NKG2C+ fraction also belonged to these clonotypes in several donors.

The receptor comes from a woman aged 18 to 75 in good health. The material sequenced was blood T cells: a sorted CD56 or NKG2C T cell subset, CD4+ or CD8+ T cells, or bulk PBMC T cells (not recorded which). The gene calls are TRBV7-6 and TRBJ2-3. CDR3 protein: CASSRRGSLGDTQYF.